The 19 T cell receptor beta chains below come from one sample, sequenced in a study of vaccination and CD4 T cells after COVID-19. This sample's treatment: approximately 10-day PBMC culture with coronavirus spike peptide pools or control peptides (ViraFEST assay). Their target antigens are unknown. Researchers used the Oncomine TCR Beta short-read assay to sequence DNA from cultured CD4+ T cells. TCRdb processed the PCR reads anew with MiXCR; each CDR3 protein has one entry. The sample includes approximately 14,000 distinct CDR3 sequences, about 47% of them seen just once. Sequencing used CD4+ T cells from blood, cultured in vitro. The receptors originated from a human donor who had recovered from COVID-19.

The rearrangement joins TRBV19 to TRBJ1-5, with D hard to call. Germline loops: CDR1 LNHDA, CDR2 SQIVND (reference sequence). CDR3 size: 14 residues. Trimming pared 7 bases from V and 0 bases from J, leaving 10 bases between. The CDR3 region has the DNA TGTGCCAGTACTATTGCCCATAGCAATCAGCCCCAGCATTTT. Encoded protein: CASTIAHSNQPQHF.

The gene calls are TRBV20-1 and TRBJ1-4; D is unclear. The CDR3 runs 14 residues. The germline V gene has CDR1 DFQATT and CDR2 SNEGSKA (reference sequence). V was pared by 0 bases and J by 0 bases, with 5 bases between. The chain's CDR3 is CSARDATTNEKLFF. The CDR3 coding sequence is TGCAGTGCTAGAGATGCAACAACTAATGAAAAACTGTTTTTT.

This clonotype came up a few times. V gene TRBV2 combines with J gene TRBJ1-6; D not certain. V lost 4 bases and J lost 0, with 10 bases in between. There are 16 residues in the CDR3. CDR1 is SNHLY, CDR2 FYNNEI, per germline. CDR3 nucleotides: TGTGCCAGCAGTGGTCTCAGGAGCTCCTATAATTCACCCCTCCACTTT. It yields the protein CASSGLRSSYNSPLHF.

The chain is built from TRBV2 and TRBJ2-7, with 11 bases fitting TRBD2. Germline CDR1 is SNHLY and CDR2 is FYNNEI. The V segment lost 5 bases and the J segment 2 bases; nucleotides outside the gene matches: 2. CDR3 length equals 14 residues. The CDR3 nucleotides read TGTGCCAGCAGTCTAGCGGGAGGAGCCTACGAGCAGTACTTC. Translated, it gives CASSLAGGAYEQYF.

The rearrangement uses TRBV11-1 and TRBJ1-5; D call uncertain. CDR1 and CDR2 (germline): SGHAT, FQDESV (reference sequence). The ends were cut back, 5 bases at V and 2 bases at J, with 10 bases in the middle. This CDR3 contains 14 residues. For the CDR3, the DNA is TGTGCCAGCAGCCAAGGATCTGGCAATCAGCCCCAGCATTTT. It translates to CASSQGSGNQPQHF.

This chain joins TRBV6-5 and TRBJ2-3; possible D gene TRBD2, 5 bases. V lost 4 bases and J 0 bases, leaving 20 bases between the germline ends. Germline CDR1 and CDR2: MNHEY and SVGAGI. This CDR3 has 18 residues. The chain's CDR3 is CASSLRTQTRTSTDTQYF. CDR3 DNA sequence: TGTGCCAGCAGTTTACGGACTCAAACTAGAACTAGCACAGATACGCAGTATTTT.

The gene calls are TRBV29-1 and TRBJ2-7, with 9 bases identical to TRBD1. J gave up 0 bases and V 3 bases, and 6 bases lay outside the gene matches. The V gene's germline CDR1 is SQVTM and CDR2 ANQGSEA. CDR3 length: 15 residues. The DNA of the CDR3 is TGCAGCGTTGACGTTAGGGACAGGGTCTCCTACGAGCAGTACTTC. This translates into CSVDVRDRVSYEQYF.

In its sample, this clonotype was seen a few times. This chain connects TRBV20-1 to TRBJ1-2, with TRBD1 matching over 7 bases. The ends lost 3 bases at V and 0 bases at J; junction bases unmatched: 7. There are 15 residues in the CDR3. Looked up from germline, CDR1 is DFQATT and CDR2 is SNEGSKA (reference sequence). In DNA, the CDR3 is TGCAGTGCTAGGGAGACAGGGTCAGCTAACTATGGCTACACCTTC. Its translation is CSARETGSANYGYTF.

Only a few counts were recorded for this clonotype. This chain connects TRBV20-1 to TRBJ1-5; the D gene is possibly TRBD1 (5 bases). Germline V gives CDR1 DFQATT, CDR2 SNEGSKA (reference sequence). V was pared by 0 bases and J by 2 bases, with 14 bases between. CDR3 length: 16 residues. The CDR3 spells CSAREGPRLGNQPQHF. In DNA, the CDR3 is TGCAGTGCTAGAGAGGGACCTCGGCTGGGCAATCAGCCCCAGCATTTT.

The rearrangement uses TRBV20-1 and TRBJ2-2; D perhaps matches TRBD1 (6 bases). The CDR3 extends over 16 amino acids. Germline V lookup: CDR1 DFQATT, CDR2 SNEGSKA (reference sequence). V was pared by 0 bases and J by 0 bases, with 11 bases between. CDR3 sequence (DNA): TGCAGTGCTAGAGATCTCCAGGGGACGAACACCGGGGAGCTGTTTTTT. This translates into CSARDLQGTNTGELFF.

In this sample, this clonotype turned up a few times. The V gene is TRBV6-1, the J gene TRBJ2-1; TRBD2 might be the D (6 bases). The CDR3 is 15 residues long. Looked up from germline, CDR1 is MNHNS and CDR2 is SASEGT. Trimming cost V 1 base and J 11 bases, with 18 bases left between them. The CDR3 DNA reads as TGTGCCAGCAGTGAAGTTGGGACTTCACGAGGGCAGCAGTTCTTC. Amino acid sequence: CASSEVGTSRGQQFF.

This chain joins TRBV28 and TRBJ2-7; no firm D call. Germline lookup yields CDR1 MDHEN and CDR2 SYDVKM. The CDR3 consists of 14 residues. The V and J ends lost 7 bases and 0 bases respectively, with 13 bases between them. The CDR3 bases are TGTGCCAGCACGGGCAGTTTAAGCTCCTACGAGCAGTACTTC. Protein sequence: CASTGSLSSYEQYF.

This chain uses TRBV12-3 or TRBV12-4 with TRBJ1-2; no clear D. V lost 0 bases to trimming and J lost 1 base, with 0 bases between them. The CDR3 is made up of 12 amino acids. CDR3 sequence reads: CASSLANYGYTF. The CDR3 coding sequence is TGTGCCAGCAGTTTAGCTAACTATGGCTACACCTTC.

The genes are TRBV20-1 and TRBJ2-1; 10 bases agree with TRBD2. The CDR3 covers 17 residues. After removal of 5 bases from V and 0 bases from J, the junction contained 10 bases not matched to a gene. Germline V gene lookup returns CDR1 DFQATT and CDR2 SNEGSKA (reference sequence). The CDR3 reads CSALGLAASSSYNEQFF. In DNA form, the CDR3 reads TGCAGTGCTTTAGGACTAGCGGCCTCGAGCTCCTACAATGAGCAGTTCTTC.

The gene calls are TRBV30 and TRBJ2-3; D call uncertain. Germline V gene data show CDR1 as GTSNPN and CDR2 as SVGIG (reference sequence). Trimming pared 4 bases from V and 2 bases from J, leaving 13 bases between. This CDR3 spans 14 amino acids. The CDR3, as DNA: TGTGCCTGGAAGTTCGGGCCGAACACAGATACGCAGTATTTT. This codes for CAWKFGPNTDTQYF.

The chain carries TRBV20-1 and TRBJ2-3, with unresolved D. The germline V gene has CDR1 DFQATT and CDR2 SNEGSKA (reference sequence). The germline V and J ends were trimmed by 6 bases and 8 bases, with 12 bases remaining between them. The CDR3 has 11 amino acids. For the CDR3, the DNA is TGCAGTGCCCCCCTCGTCGGTACGCAGTATTTT. Translation gives CSAPLVGTQYF.

V and J are TRBV20-1 and TRBJ1-4; 7 bases agree with TRBD1. This CDR3 is built from 15 residues. Germline V gives CDR1 DFQATT, CDR2 SNEGSKA (reference sequence). J gave up 3 bases and V 0 bases, and 4 bases lay outside the gene matches. The CDR3 DNA is TGCAGTGCTAGAGATCGACAGGGTCCTAATGAAAAACTGTTTTTT. This gives the protein CSARDRQGPNEKLFF.

CDR3 loop: CASSRRAEGYGYTF. In DNA, the CDR3 is TGTGCCAGCAGCCGGAGGGCAGAGGGCTATGGCTACACCTTC. V gene TRBV7-9 combines with J gene TRBJ1-2; D ambiguous. V was shortened by 5 bases and J by 4 bases, with 14 bases between the two germline ends. Germline V gene lookup returns CDR1 SEHNR and CDR2 FQNEAQ (reference sequence). The CDR3 has 14 amino acids.

The gene calls are TRBV6-1 and TRBJ1-4; tentatively, D is TRBD1 (5 bases). Per germline, CDR1 MNHNS and CDR2 SASEGT. The CDR3 covers 15 residues. Trimming left V 6 bases short and J 4 bases short, with 15 bases between. CDR3 loop: CASRATGSFNEKLFF. CDR3 DNA: TGTGCCAGCAGGGCAACAGGCTCATTTAATGAAAAACTGTTTTTT.